This TCR beta chain originates from a study of regulatory T cells in long-lasting Graves disease. Notes on the study in general: A greater number of public clonotypes (2,741) was shared by persistent patients than by new patients (about 990). TCR diversity was lower in persistent than newly diagnosed Graves' disease.

Regarding time point: persistent/refractory GD, antithyroid drugs over 5 years with positive TRAb. Extracted PBMC RNA gave rise to the TCR library. Patients were from an endocrinology department in Xi'an, China. Building the TCR beta libraries relied on iRepertoire HTBI primers, and CDR3 regions underwent Arm-PCR. TCRdb re-called the multiplex PCR reads with MiXCR, one entry per CDR3 protein. Of roughly 400,000 distinct CDR3 sequences listed, around 21% are singletons. Germline-derived CDR1 and CDR2 are SEHNR and FQNEAQ (reference sequence). The CDR3 loop spans 16 amino acids. Concerning this clonotype: Its antigen is currently unknown. Germline is not matched at one junction end, which may reflect a read error.

The sample was peripheral blood mononuclear cells (PBMCs), taken when the disease was refractory, from a patient treated with antithyroid drugs. The chain joins TRBV7-9 to TRBJ2-7; 9 bases are shared with TRBD2. This TCR was recovered from a female donor with Graves disease. CDR3 amino acids: CAGSLGLAAESYEQYF. In DNA form, the CDR3 reads TGTGCCGGCAGCTTGGGACTAGCCGCCGAAAGCTACGAGCAGTACTTC.